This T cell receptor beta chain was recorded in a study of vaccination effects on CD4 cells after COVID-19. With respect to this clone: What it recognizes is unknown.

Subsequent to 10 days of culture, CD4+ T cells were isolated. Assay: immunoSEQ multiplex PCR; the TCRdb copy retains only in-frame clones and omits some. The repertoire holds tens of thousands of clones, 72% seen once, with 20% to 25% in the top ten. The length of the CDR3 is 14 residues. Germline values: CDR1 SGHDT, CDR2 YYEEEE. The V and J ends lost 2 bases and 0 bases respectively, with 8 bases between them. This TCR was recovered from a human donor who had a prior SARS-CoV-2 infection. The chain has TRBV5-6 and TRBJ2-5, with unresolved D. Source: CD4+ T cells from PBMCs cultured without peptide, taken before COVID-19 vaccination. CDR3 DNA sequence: TGTGCCAGCAGCTTTTTTTCCCACCAAGAGACCCAGTACTTC. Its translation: CASSFFSHQETQYF.